This entry describes one T cell receptor (beta chain). This specimen belongs to a study of blood T cell repertoires in COVID-19. Study overall: Both acute and convalescent COVID-19 samples were obtained from the United States, Italy and Spain. T cells, B-cell-depleted T cells, or PBMCs provided the cDNA or gDNA that served as material.

TCRdb's copy holds only in-frame clones and misses some; the assay was immunoSEQ multiplex PCR. Among 210,000 or so clones, more than 75% were seen once, and the ten largest hold around 4.5%. This study enrolled people aged about 18 to 90 from roughly 24 US geographic areas. Categorization into cohorts depended on clinical history that participants reported. The specimen was PBMCs or T cells enriched from blood (not recorded which). This receptor was obtained from a man aged 25-40 years with acute COVID-19.

CDR3 sequence reads: CASLTGGARNTIYF. CDR3 bases: TGTGCCAGTCTAACAGGGGGCGCGAGAAACACCATATATTTT. The chain couples TRBV2 to TRBJ1-3; 9 bases map to TRBD1. The germline gives CDR1 SNHLY, CDR2 FYNNEI. Trimming took 9 bases from V and 5 from J; bases not matched to a gene: 8. This CDR3 spans 14 amino acids.